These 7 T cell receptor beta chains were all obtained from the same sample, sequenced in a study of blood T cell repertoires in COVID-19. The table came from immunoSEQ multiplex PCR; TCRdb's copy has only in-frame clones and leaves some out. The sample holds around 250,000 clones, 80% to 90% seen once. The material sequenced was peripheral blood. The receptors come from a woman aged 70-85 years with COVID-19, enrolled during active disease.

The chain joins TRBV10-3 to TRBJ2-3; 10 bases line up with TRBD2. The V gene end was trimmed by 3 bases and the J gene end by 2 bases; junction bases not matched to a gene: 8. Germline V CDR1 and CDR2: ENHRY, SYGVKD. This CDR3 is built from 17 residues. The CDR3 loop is CAISDSSGRPNTDTQYF. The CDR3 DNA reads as TGTGCCATCAGTGACAGTAGCGGGAGGCCTAACACAGATACGCAGTATTTT.

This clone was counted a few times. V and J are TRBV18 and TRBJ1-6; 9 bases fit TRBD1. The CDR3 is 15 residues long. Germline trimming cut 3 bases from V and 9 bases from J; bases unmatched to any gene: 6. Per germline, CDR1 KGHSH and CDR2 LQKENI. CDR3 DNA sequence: TGTGCCAGCTCACCTCTTTCGGACAGGGGTTCACCCCTCCACTTT. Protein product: CASSPLSDRGSPLHF.

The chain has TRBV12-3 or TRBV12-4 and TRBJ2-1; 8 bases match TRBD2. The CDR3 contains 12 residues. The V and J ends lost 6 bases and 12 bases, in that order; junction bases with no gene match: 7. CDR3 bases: TGTGCCAGCAGACGGAGCGGGAGTGGGCAGTTCTTC. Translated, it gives CASRRSGSGQFF.

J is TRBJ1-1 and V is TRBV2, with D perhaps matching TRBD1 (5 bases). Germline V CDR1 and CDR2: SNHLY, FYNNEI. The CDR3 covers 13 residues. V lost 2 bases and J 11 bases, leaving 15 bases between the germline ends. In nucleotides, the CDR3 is TGTGCCAGCAGTGAAACTTCTCGTGGGGGGGCTTTCTTT. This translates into CASSETSRGGAFF.

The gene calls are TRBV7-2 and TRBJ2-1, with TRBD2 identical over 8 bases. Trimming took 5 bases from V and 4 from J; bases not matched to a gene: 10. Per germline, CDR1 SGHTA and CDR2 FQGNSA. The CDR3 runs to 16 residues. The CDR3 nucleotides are TGTGCCAGCAGCCCCTTTATCGGGAGGGAGTACAATGAGCAGTTCTTC. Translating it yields CASSPFIGREYNEQFF.

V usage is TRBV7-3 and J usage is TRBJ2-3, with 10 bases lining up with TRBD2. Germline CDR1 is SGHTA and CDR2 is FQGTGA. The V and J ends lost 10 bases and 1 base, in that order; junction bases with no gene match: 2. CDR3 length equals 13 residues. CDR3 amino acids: CATGTSGTDTQYF. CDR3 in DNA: TGTGCCACCGGGACTAGCGGCACAGATACGCAGTATTTT.

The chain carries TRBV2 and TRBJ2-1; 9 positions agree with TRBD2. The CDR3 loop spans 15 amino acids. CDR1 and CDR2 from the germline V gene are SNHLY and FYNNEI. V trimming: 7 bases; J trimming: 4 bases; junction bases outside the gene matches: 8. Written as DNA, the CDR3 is TGTGCCAGCAAAACCGGGACTAGCACTTACAATGAGCAGTTCTTC. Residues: CASKTGTSTYNEQFF.